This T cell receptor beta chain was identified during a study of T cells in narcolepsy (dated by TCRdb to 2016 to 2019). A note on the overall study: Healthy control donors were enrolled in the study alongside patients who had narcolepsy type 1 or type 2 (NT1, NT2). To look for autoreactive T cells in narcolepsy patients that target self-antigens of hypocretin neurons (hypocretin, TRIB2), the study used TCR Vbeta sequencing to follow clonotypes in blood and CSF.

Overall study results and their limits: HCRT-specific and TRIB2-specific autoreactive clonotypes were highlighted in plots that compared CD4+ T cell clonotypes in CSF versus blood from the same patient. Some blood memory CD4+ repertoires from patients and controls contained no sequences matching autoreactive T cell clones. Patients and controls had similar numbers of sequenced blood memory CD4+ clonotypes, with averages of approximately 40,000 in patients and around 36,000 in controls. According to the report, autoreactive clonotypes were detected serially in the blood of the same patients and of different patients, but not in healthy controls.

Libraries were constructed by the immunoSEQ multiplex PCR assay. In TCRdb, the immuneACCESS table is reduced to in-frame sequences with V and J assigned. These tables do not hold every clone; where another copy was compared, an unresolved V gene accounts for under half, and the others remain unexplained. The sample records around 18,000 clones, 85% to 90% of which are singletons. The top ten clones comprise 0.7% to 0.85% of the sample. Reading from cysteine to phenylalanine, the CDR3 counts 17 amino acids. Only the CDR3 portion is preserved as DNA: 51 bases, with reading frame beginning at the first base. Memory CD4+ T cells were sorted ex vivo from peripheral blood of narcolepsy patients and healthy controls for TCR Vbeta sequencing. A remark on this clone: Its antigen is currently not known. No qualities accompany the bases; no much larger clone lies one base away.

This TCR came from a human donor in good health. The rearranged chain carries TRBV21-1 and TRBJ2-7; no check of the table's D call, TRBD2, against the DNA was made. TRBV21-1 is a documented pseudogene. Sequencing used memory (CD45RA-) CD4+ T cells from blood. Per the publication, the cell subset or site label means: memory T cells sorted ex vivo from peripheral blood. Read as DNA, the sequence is TGTGCCAGCAGATCTGTACCCCGGGGGAGGTACCCCTACGAGCAGTACTTC. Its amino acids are CASRSVPRGRYPYEQYF.